The clone carrying this T cell receptor (beta chain) came up many times. The CDR3 loop spans 17 amino acids. Germline CDR1 reads DFQATT; CDR2 reads SNEGSKA (reference sequence). V was trimmed by 2 bases and J by 0 bases, leaving 17 bases between them. A single record per CDR3 protein comes from TCRdb applying MiXCR to the 5' RACE reads. This table holds some 150,000 distinct CDR3 sequences, over 3.5% found once. The data originate from a study of human T cells and chemical hapten exposure. Total RNA was isolated from whole blood that had not been fractionated. The V and J genes are TRBV20-1 and TRBJ2-1; no definite D call. This clonotype originated in a female donor in good health. CDR3 sequence: CSARHVWQASSYNEQFF. The CDR3 nucleotides are TGCAGTGCTAGACACGTTTGGCAGGCAAGCTCCTACAATGAGCAGTTCTTC.